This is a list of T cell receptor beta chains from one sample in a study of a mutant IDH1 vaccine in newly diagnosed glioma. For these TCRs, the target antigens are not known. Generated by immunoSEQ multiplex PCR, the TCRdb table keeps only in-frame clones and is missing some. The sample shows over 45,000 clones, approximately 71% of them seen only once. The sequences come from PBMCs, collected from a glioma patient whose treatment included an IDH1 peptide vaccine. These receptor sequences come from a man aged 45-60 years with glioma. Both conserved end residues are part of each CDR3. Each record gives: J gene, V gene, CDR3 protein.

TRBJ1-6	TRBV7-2	CASSLGSGDNSPLHF
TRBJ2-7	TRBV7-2	CASSLAQYKFMNYEQYF
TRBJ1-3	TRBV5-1	CASSFGASLGNTIYF
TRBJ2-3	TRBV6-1	CASGQGYTDTQYF
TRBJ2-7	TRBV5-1	CASSPSDSPIPVYEQYF
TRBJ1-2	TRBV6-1	CASSEIRAGSIGYGYTF
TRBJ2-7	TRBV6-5	CASSFSHEQYF
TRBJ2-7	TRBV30	CAWSAGTGGYEQYF
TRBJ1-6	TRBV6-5	CASSSAGRNSPLHF
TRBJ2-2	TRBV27	CASSARDGHTGELFF
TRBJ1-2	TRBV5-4	CASSLEGDRGYTF
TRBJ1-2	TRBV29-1	CSVVGGASNYGYTF
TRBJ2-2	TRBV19	CAGRQGGTGELFF